This TCR beta chain appears in the sequencing data of a study of cytomegalovirus exposure and HLA in healthy donors. Study-level findings and limits: Highly shared sequence variants in one cluster were likely a sequencing artifact.

Germline V gives CDR1 LNHDA, CDR2 SQIVND (reference sequence). There are 15 residues in the CDR3. V lost 2 bases and J 0 bases, leaving 8 bases between the germline ends. PCR used 60 Vbeta primers and 13 Jbeta primers. Clones were sequenced by immunoSEQ multiplex PCR, and TCRdb holds only the in-frame ones, with some missing. The sample contains 150,000 or so clones, approximately 82% of which appear only once. As concerns this clone: What it recognizes is unknown.

The sample was PBMCs. This clonotype originated in a man younger than 35 in good health and CMV-seropositive. This sequence joins TRBV19 and TRBJ1-3, with unresolved D. CDR3 nucleotide sequence: TGTGCCAGTAGTATAAGCGGGCTCTCTGGAAACACCATATATTTT. Translated, it gives CASSISGLSGNTIYF.